Described below is a single T cell receptor beta chain sequence and its context. TCRdb's table, derived via immunoSEQ multiplex PCR, lists solely in-frame clones and lacks some. The data show some 130,000 clones, approximately 92% seen once. The data are from a study of T cell responses to AZD1222 COVID-19 vaccine. CDR1 and CDR2 from the germline V gene are LNHDA and SQIVND (reference sequence). The CDR3 extends over 14 amino acids. Trimming removed 7 bases at V and 4 bases at J, with 13 bases between. The chain links TRBV19 to TRBJ1-4, with D possibly TRBD1 on 5 matching bases. The starting material was peripheral blood, obtained 28 days after the second AZD1222 dose. The TCR sequence derives from an adult who received the AZD1222 COVID-19 vaccine. CDR3 sequence (DNA): TGTGCCAGTAATTCAGCAGGGCTTAATGAAAAACTGTTTTTT. Translation: CASNSAGLNEKLFF.